These 16 T cell receptor beta chains came from one sample sequenced in a study of blood T cell repertoires in COVID-19. Measured with immunoSEQ multiplex PCR; TCRdb has only the in-frame clones, and not every one. There are 74,000 or so clones in the sample; around nine tenths occur only once, and 2% to 2.5% lies in the top ten. Sequencing used peripheral blood. These receptor sequences come from a human donor in a cohort sampled during active COVID-19.

V gene TRBV10-3 combines with J gene TRBJ1-1; D gene unclear. The CDR3 is 15 residues long. V shed 3 bases and J shed 1 base, with 12 bases lying between them. CDR1 and CDR2 (germline): ENHRY, SYGVKD. The CDR3 here is CAISDWADSNTEAFF. The CDR3, as DNA: TGTGCCATCAGTGATTGGGCAGATTCGAACACTGAAGCTTTCTTT.

The chain employs TRBV12-2 and TRBJ2-5; the listed D gene, TRBD2, was not tested against the DNA. TRBV12-2 is deemed a pseudogene. This CDR3 has 16 amino acids. The CDR3 DNA is TGTGCAAGTCGCATAACCTTAGCGGGGAGGGAAGAGACCCAGTACTTC. Its translation is CASRITLAGREETQYF.

The chain has TRBV28 and TRBJ1-1; 8 positions match TRBD1. J was trimmed by 1 base and V by 5 bases; bases with no gene match: 6. The CDR3 has 15 residues. Germline V gene data show CDR1 as MDHEN and CDR2 as SYDVKM. The CDR3 loop reads CASSGQGTANTEAFF. The CDR3 nucleotides are TGTGCCAGCAGTGGACAGGGAACAGCGAACACTGAAGCTTTCTTT. Drawing the rest from reference TRBV28 and TRBJ1-1, the complete variable domain is DVKVTQSSRYLVKRTGEKVFLECVQDMDHENMFWYRQDPGLGLRLIYFSYDVKMKEKGDIPEGYSVSREKKERFSLILESASTNQTSMYLCASSGQGTANTEAFFGQGTRLTVV.

The chain recombines TRBV6-5 with TRBJ1-6; no clear D gene. Germline CDR1 is MNHEY and CDR2 is SVGAGI. This CDR3 has 12 amino acids. V gave up 6 bases and J gave up 7 bases, with 7 bases separating them. This CDR3 is CASRNINSPLHF. CDR3 coding DNA: TGTGCCAGCAGAAACATCAATTCACCCCTCCACTTT.

The V call is TRBV6-6, the J call TRBJ2-3; 8 nucleotides agree with TRBD1. The CDR3 spans 15 residues. Unmatched junction bases numbered 9, after V lost 7 bases and J lost 3 bases. Germline-derived CDR1 and CDR2 are MNHNY and SVGAGI (reference sequence). The CDR3: CASKAQGADTDTQYF. In DNA form, the CDR3 reads TGTGCCAGCAAGGCCCAGGGGGCTGATACAGATACGCAGTATTTT.

The chain has TRBV2 and TRBJ2-5; weak D call: TRBD2 (7 bases). This CDR3 contains 13 residues. Trimming removed 11 bases from V and 4 bases from J, with 17 bases in between. Looked up from germline, CDR1 is SNHLY and CDR2 is FYNNEI. This chain's CDR3 is CAPGGAGGETQYF. The CDR3 DNA is TGTGCCCCTGGGGGGGCCGGGGGAGAGACCCAGTACTTC.

The genes are TRBV14 and TRBJ2-3; 13 positions match TRBD2. The CDR3 has 16 residues. CDR1 SGHDN and CDR2 FVKESK come from the germline V gene. Germline trimming cut 4 bases from V and 6 bases from J; bases unmatched to any gene: 7. CDR3 in amino acids: CASSLRLAGGPDTQYF. The CDR3 coding sequence is TGTGCCAGCAGCCTTCGACTAGCGGGGGGCCCGGATACGCAGTATTTT.

The genes are TRBV12-3 or TRBV12-4 and TRBJ2-5; TRBD2 aligns across 7 bases. There are 13 residues in the CDR3. The V and J ends lost 6 bases and 1 base, in that order; junction bases with no gene match: 2. In nucleotides, the CDR3 is TGTGCCAGCAGGGGGGAGGGCCAAGAGACCCAGTACTTC. Its protein is CASRGEGQETQYF.

V is TRBV7-8 and J is TRBJ2-7; TRBD1 matches at 8 bases. Germline CDR1 is SGHVS and CDR2 is FQNEAQ. Trimming cost V 3 bases and J 5 bases; bases outside gene matches: 18. The CDR3 contains 18 residues. The CDR3 region has the DNA TGTGCCAGCAGCTTCGACCTAGTTAGACAGGGGATAATGAACGAGCAGTACTTC. This gives the protein CASSFDLVRQGIMNEQYF.

This clone occurred once. The chain joins TRBV11-2 to TRBJ2-1; 8 positions match TRBD2. This CDR3 has 16 residues. V lost 7 bases and J lost 5; bases outside the gene matches: 13. Germline loops: CDR1 SGHAT, CDR2 FQNNGV. The CDR3 region has the DNA TGTGCCAGCACCCCGTCGCGGGGGGCGTTCAACAATGAGCAGTTCTTC. Protein product: CASTPSRGAFNNEQFF. The full variable domain, with the rest looked up from reference TRBV11-2 and TRBJ2-1, is EAGVAQSPRYKIIEKRQSVAFWCNPISGHATLYWYQQILGQGPKLLIQFQNNGVVDDSQLPKDRFSAERLKGVDSTLKIQPAKLEDSAVYLCASTPSRGAFNNEQFFGPGTRLTVL.

The V and J genes are TRBV5-1 and TRBJ2-5, with 10 positions matching TRBD2. The germline gives CDR1 SGHRS, CDR2 YFSETQ. This CDR3 has 17 amino acids. Trimming cost V 1 base and J 2 bases; bases outside gene matches: 8. Written as DNA, the CDR3 is TGCGCCAGCAGCTTGCGGGCCCGGACTAGCGGACAAGAGACCCAGTACTTC. This codes for CASSLRARTSGQETQYF. The full variable domain, completed using reference TRBV5-1 and TRBJ2-5, is KAGVTQTPRYLIKTRGQQVTLSCSPISGHRSVSWYQQTPGQGLQFLFEYFSETQRNKGNFPGRFSGRQFSNSRSEMNVSTLELGDSALYLCASSLRARTSGQETQYFGPGTRLLVL.

The chain carries TRBV18 and TRBJ1-3; D unclear. V was pared by 6 bases and J by 0 bases, with 12 bases between. CDR3 length equals 15 residues. The germline gives CDR1 KGHSH, CDR2 LQKENI. Here the CDR3 reads CASSPKGSSGNTIYF. The CDR3 DNA follows: TGTGCCAGCTCCCCGAAAGGGAGCTCTGGAAACACCATATATTTT.

The chain recombines TRBV7-8 with TRBJ1-5; perhaps TRBD1 as D (6 bases). The V end was cut by 9 bases, the J end by 4 bases, with 13 bases between. CDR1 and CDR2 from the germline V gene are SGHVS and FQNEAQ. CDR3 length equals 13 residues. The CDR3 bases are TGTGCCAGTTCGGACAGCCTGAATCAGCCCCAGCATTTT. Its translation: CASSDSLNQPQHF.

This chain joins TRBV7-9 and TRBJ1-2, with D hard to call. The V gene lost 4 bases and the J gene lost 0 bases, with 9 bases spanning the gap. Germline CDR1 SEHNR, CDR2 FQNEAQ (reference sequence). The CDR3 has 14 amino acids. As DNA, the CDR3 is TGTGCCAGCAGCTCTGGGCCTACTAACTATGGCTACACCTTC. Its translation: CASSSGPTNYGYTF.

CDR3 sequence: CASSLRLAGARKPYTQYF. In nucleotides, the CDR3 is TGCGCCAGCAGCCTCCGACTAGCGGGAGCACGTAAACCGTATACGCAGTATTTT. V usage is TRBV4-1 and J usage is TRBJ2-3; 12 bases align to TRBD2. Germline CDR1 is MGHRA and CDR2 is YSYEKL. CDR3 size: 18 residues. V shed 4 bases and J 7 bases; nucleotides not matched to a gene: 15.

This rearrangement joins TRBV7-4 to TRBJ1-5, with a possible D match to TRBD1 (6 bases). The CDR3 has 17 residues. Germline V gene lookup returns CDR1 SGHVT and CDR2 SQSDAQ. The ends were cut back, 2 bases at V and 0 bases at J, with 14 bases in the middle. The CDR3 region is CASSLTPDSYSNQPQHF. The CDR3 DNA reads as TGTGCCAGCAGCTTAACCCCGGACAGTTATAGCAATCAGCCCCAGCATTTT.